The sequence of this TCR beta chain was determined in a study of CD8 T cells in Susac syndrome. CDR3 length equals 15 residues. The V end lost 2 bases, the J end lost 0 bases, and 9 bases lay between the germline ends. The germline V gene encodes CDR1 MNHEY and CDR2 SVGEGT. After extraction with the RNeasy kit, about 0.5 to 1 ug of the RNA was reverse transcribed using random hexamers. TCRdb fed the immunoSEQ multiplex PCR reads into MiXCR, producing one record per CDR3 protein. Here the sample spans approximately 170,000 distinct CDR3 sequences, about 94% being singletons. The specimen sequenced was CD4+ T cells from PBMCs. This clonotype was obtained from a human donor in good health. The V call is TRBV6-2 or TRBV6-3, the J call TRBJ2-3, with D perhaps matching TRBD1 (5 bases). The DNA for the CDR3 is TGTGCCAGCAGTTACGACAGATCTAGCACAGATACGCAGTATTTT. As protein: CASSYDRSSTDTQYF.